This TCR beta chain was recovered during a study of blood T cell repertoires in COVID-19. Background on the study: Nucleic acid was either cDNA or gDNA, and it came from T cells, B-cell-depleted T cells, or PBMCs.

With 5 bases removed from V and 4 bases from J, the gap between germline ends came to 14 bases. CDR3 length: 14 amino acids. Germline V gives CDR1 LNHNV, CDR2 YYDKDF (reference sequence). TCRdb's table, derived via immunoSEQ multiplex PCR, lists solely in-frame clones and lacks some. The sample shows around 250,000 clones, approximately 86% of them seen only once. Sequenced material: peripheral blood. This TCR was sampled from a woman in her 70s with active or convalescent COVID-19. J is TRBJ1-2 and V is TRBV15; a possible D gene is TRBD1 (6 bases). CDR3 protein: CATSQDSRLYGYTF. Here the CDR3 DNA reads TGTGCCACCAGCCAGGACAGCAGACTCTATGGCTACACCTTC.